The 27 T cell receptor beta chains below come from one sample, sequenced in a study of T-cell memory formation after mild COVID-19. TCRdb fed the 5' RACE reads into MiXCR, producing one record per CDR3 protein. The sample lists hundreds of thousands of distinct CDR3 sequences, about 19% occurring once. The sequencing input was PBMCs or a T cell subset sorted from them (not recorded which). Source of these receptors: an adult woman who had mild COVID-19 (a few samples of this study predate the infection). Cell type and time point are not known.

The rearrangement links TRBV6-6 to TRBJ1-1; TRBD1 is a possible D gene (5 bases). V was shortened by 0 bases and J by 3 bases, with 8 bases between the two germline ends. Germline CDR1 and CDR2: MNHNY and SVGAGI (reference sequence). CDR3 length: 14 residues. CDR3 sequence: CASSYSGGDTEAFF. The CDR3 DNA sequence: TGTGCCAGCAGTTACTCGGGAGGGGACACTGAAGCTTTCTTT.

The chain combines TRBV21-1 with TRBJ1-2. TRBV21-1 is designated a pseudogene. The CDR3 runs to 16 residues. This CDR3 reads CASSKFRPCRNYGYTF. CDR3 nucleotides: TGTGCCAGCAGCAAATTCCGGCCATGTAGGAACTATGGCTACACCTTC.

This clonotype was counted a few times. The V gene is TRBV24-1, the J gene TRBJ2-7; D might be TRBD2 (7 bases). V shed 2 bases and J shed 2 bases, with 9 bases lying between them. The CDR3 contains 14 residues. Germline V gene data show CDR1 as KGHDR and CDR2 as SFDVKD. CDR3 region: CATSDSGGPYEQYF. The CDR3 nucleotides are TGTGCCACCAGTGATTCGGGGGGCCCCTACGAGCAGTACTTC.

In its sample, this clonotype was seen a few times. The chain uses TRBV7-9 and TRBJ2-7; no firm D call. The CDR3 covers 14 residues. V lost 1 base to trimming and J lost 5 bases, with 12 bases between them. CDR1 is SEHNR and CDR2 is FQNEAQ in the germline V gene (reference sequence). CDR3 sequence reads: CASSLGTPPNEQYF. The CDR3 DNA is TGTGCCAGCAGCTTAGGGACCCCGCCAAACGAGCAGTACTTC.

V gene TRBV3-1 combines with J gene TRBJ2-4; 8 bases align to TRBD1. The junction had 3 bases not matched to a gene; V was cut back by 4 bases and J by 1 base. The V gene's germline CDR1 is LGHDT and CDR2 YNNKEL (reference sequence). The CDR3 consists of 15 residues. CDR3 nucleotides: TGTGCCAGCAGCCCCCGGGACAGGGCCAAAAACATTCAGTACTTC. It translates to CASSPRDRAKNIQYF. The variable domain in full, with the rest retrieved from reference TRBV3-1 and TRBJ2-4, is DTAVSQTPKYLVTQMGNDKSIKCEQNLGHDTMYWYKQDSKKFLKIMFSYNNKELIINETVPNRFSPKSPDKAHLNLHINSLELGDSAVYFCASSPRDRAKNIQYFGAGTRLSVL.

This clonotype has only a few counts. J is TRBJ2-7 and V is TRBV29-1; a possible D gene is TRBD2 (6 bases). CDR1 is SQVTM and CDR2 is ANQGSEA in the germline V gene. CDR3 length: 11 residues. V dropped 4 bases and J dropped 6 bases, with 10 bases sitting between them. CDR3 loop: CSVVRGGEQYF. In DNA form, the CDR3 reads TGCAGCGTTGTGAGGGGAGGCGAGCAGTACTTC.

This clonotype has just a few counts. This sequence joins TRBV4-2 and TRBJ2-5; TRBD2 agrees at 9 bases. There are 16 residues in the CDR3. Germline V CDR1 and CDR2: LGHNA, YNFKEQ. The ends lost 0 bases at V and 5 bases at J; junction bases unmatched: 7. The CDR3 loop is CASSQEQRGAIETQYF. In DNA form, the CDR3 reads TGTGCCAGCAGCCAAGAGCAGCGGGGGGCGATTGAGACCCAGTACTTC.

V usage is TRBV12-3 or TRBV12-4 and J usage is TRBJ2-5, with D tentatively TRBD1 (5 bases). V lost 0 bases, J lost 9 bases, and 8 bases lay in between. This CDR3 has 12 amino acids. This chain's CDR3 is CASSLARVAQYF. In nucleotides, the CDR3 is TGTGCCAGCAGTTTAGCCAGGGTGGCCCAGTACTTC.

This clonotype was counted between two and nine times. The CDR3 protein is CASSLQGKKTEAFF. CDR3 nucleotide sequence: TGTGCCAGCAGTCTACAGGGAAAGAAAACTGAAGCTTTCTTT. The chain recombines TRBV12-3 or TRBV12-4 with TRBJ1-1; TRBD1 might be the D (6 bases). The CDR3 length is 14 residues. V was cut by 5 bases and J by 5 bases, with 15 bases left in between.

The chain combines TRBV20-1 with TRBJ1-1; D is perhaps TRBD1 (6 bases). Germline values: CDR1 DFQATT, CDR2 SNEGSKA (reference sequence). The V end was cut by 6 bases, the J end by 6 bases, with 17 bases between. The CDR3 is 13 amino acids. The CDR3 region is CSARTGARAEAFF. Here the CDR3 DNA reads TGCAGTGCGAGAACGGGGGCTCGGGCTGAAGCTTTCTTT.

This clonotype was counted a few times. This chain connects TRBV12-3 or TRBV12-4 to TRBJ2-7; TRBD1 might be the D (5 bases). The CDR3 has 12 residues. The V and J ends lost 6 bases and 1 base respectively, with 7 bases between them. CDR3 DNA sequence: TGTGCCAGCAGCGACAGTTCCTACGAGCAGTACTTC. It codes for CASSDSSYEQYF.

V and J are TRBV28 and TRBJ2-5; TRBD1 is a possible D gene (5 bases). V was shortened by 3 bases and J by 2 bases, with 13 bases between the two germline ends. Per the germline V gene, CDR1 is MDHEN and CDR2 is SYDVKM. CDR3 size: 15 residues. The CDR3 coding sequence is TGTGCCAGCAGTTTGTTTAGAAGACAGCAAGAGACCCAGTACTTC. This encodes CASSLFRRQQETQYF. Based on the CDR3 plus reference TRBV28 and TRBJ2-5, the full variable domain is DVKVTQSSRYLVKRTGEKVFLECVQDMDHENMFWYRQDPGLGLRLIYFSYDVKMKEKGDIPEGYSVSREKKERFSLILESASTNQTSMYLCASSLFRRQQETQYFGPGTRLLVL.

The chain has TRBV7-2 and TRBJ1-3; 9 positions match TRBD1. Germline-derived CDR1 and CDR2 are SGHTA and FQGNSA. V dropped 4 bases and J dropped 7; count of bases not matched to a gene: 11. The CDR3 runs 16 residues. CDR3 in DNA: TGTGCCAGCAGCTCTCGAACCGGGACAGGGAGGAACACCATATATTTT. Translating it yields CASSSRTGTGRNTIYF.

This clonotype was detected only a few times. J is TRBJ2-3 and V is TRBV29-1; 8 bases line up with TRBD1. From germline, CDR1 is SQVTM and CDR2 ANQGSEA. V dropped 7 bases and J dropped 6; count of bases not matched to a gene: 15. The CDR3 is made up of 15 amino acids. The DNA for the CDR3 is TGCAGCGGGGGCAACCGGGACAGGATATTGGATACGCAGTATTTT. It encodes CSGGNRDRILDTQYF.

J is TRBJ1-1 and V is TRBV12-3 or TRBV12-4; a weak D match, TRBD1 (5 bases). The CDR3 spans 15 residues. The ends were cut back, 3 bases at V and 6 bases at J, with 17 bases in the middle. The CDR3, as DNA: TGTGCCAGCAGTTTTAGGGCCTACCGAGGGGCTGAAGCTTTCTTT. This gives the protein CASSFRAYRGAEAFF.

V gene TRBV7-7 combines with J gene TRBJ2-1; 11 nucleotides line up with TRBD2. V lost 4 bases to trimming and J lost 10 bases; unmatched junction nucleotides: 3. Germline CDR1 reads SSHAT; CDR2 reads FNYEAQ (reference sequence). The CDR3 length is 13 residues. The CDR3: CASSSVAGGEQFF. In nucleotides, the CDR3 is TGTGCCAGCAGCTCAGTAGCGGGGGGGGAGCAGTTCTTC.

The rearrangement joins TRBV12-3 or TRBV12-4 to TRBJ2-1; TRBD1 is a possible D gene (6 bases). Deletions cut 5 bases from V and 9 bases from J, with 11 bases between. The CDR3 covers 12 residues. The CDR3 DNA sequence: TGTGCCAGCAGTCACAGGGAGCGTGAGCAGTTCTTC. It is translated as CASSHREREQFF.

This CDR3 reads CSVEVVKNTEAFF. CDR3 DNA: TGCAGCGTTGAAGTCGTGAAGAACACTGAAGCTTTCTTT. The chain uses TRBV29-1 and TRBJ1-1; D is ambiguous. With 1 base removed from V and 1 base from J, the gap between germline ends came to 7 bases. CDR3 size: 13 residues. The germline gives CDR1 SQVTM, CDR2 ANQGSEA.

The gene calls are TRBV5-6 and TRBJ2-1; 14 positions agree with TRBD2. CDR3 length equals 15 residues. Germline V gives CDR1 SGHDT, CDR2 YYEEEE. Losses at the gene ends were 7 bases for V and 10 bases for J; bases not matched to a gene: 10. DNA of the CDR3: TGTGCCAGCGGCTACCGACTAGCGGGGGGGCGAGAGCAGTTCTTC. This translates into CASGYRLAGGREQFF.

In its sample, this clonotype was seen a few times. The chain joins TRBV5-6 to TRBJ2-5, with D tentatively TRBD2 (6 bases). Trimming removed 6 bases from V and 0 bases from J, with 15 bases in between. This CDR3 is built from 15 residues. CDR1 is SGHDT, CDR2 YYEEEE, per germline. CDR3 in amino acids: CASTIWGVYQETQYF. DNA of the CDR3: TGTGCCAGCACCATTTGGGGGGTTTACCAAGAGACCCAGTACTTC.

This clonotype was seen a few times. The chain has TRBV2 and TRBJ1-1; 7 bases are a match to TRBD1. There are 13 residues in the CDR3. CDR1 SNHLY and CDR2 FYNNEI come from the germline V gene. After removal of 6 bases from V and 6 bases from J, the junction contained 7 bases not matched to a gene. The CDR3 spells CASRVTGVPEAFF. In nucleotides, the CDR3 is TGTGCCAGCAGGGTTACAGGGGTACCTGAAGCTTTCTTT.

This clonotype was seen only a few times. V is TRBV12-3 or TRBV12-4 and J is TRBJ1-1, with 9 bases identical to TRBD1. With 5 bases clipped from V and 1 base from J, the junction kept 5 bases outside the gene matches. CDR3 size: 15 residues. CDR3 nucleotide sequence: TGTGCCAGCAGTCCCGGGACAGGGTGGAACACTGAAGCTTTCTTT. The encoded protein is CASSPGTGWNTEAFF.

The J gene is TRBJ1-2, the V gene TRBV6-1; no clear D gene. This CDR3 contains 13 residues. Trimming stripped 5 bases from V and 6 bases from J, with 13 bases between. Germline CDR1 and CDR2: MNHNS and SASEGT. The chain's CDR3 is CASSPDLHNGYTF. The CDR3, as DNA: TGTGCCAGCAGTCCTGACTTACATAATGGCTACACCTTC.

V gene TRBV7-9 combines with J gene TRBJ2-5; maybe TRBD2 (6 bases). The CDR3 has 14 residues. The V end was cut by 7 bases, the J end by 4 bases, with 16 bases between. The germline V gene encodes CDR1 SEHNR and CDR2 FQNEAQ (reference sequence). In DNA, the CDR3 is TGTGCCAGCAAGGACCTCGGGGGAGGAGAGACCCAGTACTTC. This sequence encodes CASKDLGGGETQYF.

This clonotype was seen a few times. The chain couples TRBV9 to TRBJ1-4, with TRBD1 matching 7 bases. The CDR3 runs 13 residues. Per the germline V gene, CDR1 is SGDLS and CDR2 is YYNGEE. The V and J ends lost 7 bases and 4 bases, in that order; junction bases with no gene match: 4. Here the CDR3 DNA reads TGTGCCAGCGGGACAGCTCATAATGAAAAACTGTTTTTT. It is translated as CASGTAHNEKLFF.

The rearrangement links TRBV7-9 to TRBJ2-7, with 10 bases lining up with TRBD2. Germline loops: CDR1 SEHNR, CDR2 FQNEAQ (reference sequence). V shed 1 base and J 4 bases; nucleotides not matched to a gene: 7. The CDR3 totals 16 residues. DNA of the CDR3: TGTGCCAGCAGCTTAGGGACTAGCGGCCTGGATTACGAGCAGTACTTC. This gives the protein CASSLGTSGLDYEQYF.

The chain employs TRBV6-5 and TRBJ2-2, with 11 bases identical to TRBD2. The V gene end was trimmed by 9 bases and the J gene end by 6 bases; junction bases not matched to a gene: 12. This CDR3 comprises 16 residues. Germline CDR1 reads MNHEY; CDR2 reads SVGAGI. CDR3 residues: CASTSGGPPLSGELFF. DNA of the CDR3: TGTGCCAGTACTAGCGGGGGCCCTCCTTTGTCCGGGGAGCTGTTTTTT.